This T cell receptor (beta chain) comes out of a study of T cell responses to AZD1222 COVID-19 vaccine. From germline, CDR1 is SGHNT and CDR2 YYREEE (reference sequence). The V end lost 6 bases, the J end lost 11 bases, and 16 bases lay between the germline ends. CDR3 length: 12 amino acids. The method was immunoSEQ multiplex PCR; TCRdb's version includes in-frame clones alone and lacks a portion of them. The table shows roughly 97,000 clones, with about 89% occurring only once. Points on this clone: Its antigen is unknown.

Points from the study as a whole: Spike was spanned by vaccine-associated CD4 TCRs, with dominance at 160-218 and 743-854. Clonal diversity was possibly underestimated; the donors were predominantly white British and more often female. Repertoire samples came only from after the peak T cell response. Baseline serostatus was positive in only six AZD1222 recipients.

Specimen: peripheral blood, collected on day 0 of AZD1222 vaccination. This clonotype originated in an adult in good health. The chain is built from TRBV5-4 and TRBJ2-3; maybe TRBD2 (6 bases). Written as DNA, the CDR3 is TGTGCCAGCACCTCGCGGAGGGGTATGCAGTATTTT. Its protein product is CASTSRRGMQYF.